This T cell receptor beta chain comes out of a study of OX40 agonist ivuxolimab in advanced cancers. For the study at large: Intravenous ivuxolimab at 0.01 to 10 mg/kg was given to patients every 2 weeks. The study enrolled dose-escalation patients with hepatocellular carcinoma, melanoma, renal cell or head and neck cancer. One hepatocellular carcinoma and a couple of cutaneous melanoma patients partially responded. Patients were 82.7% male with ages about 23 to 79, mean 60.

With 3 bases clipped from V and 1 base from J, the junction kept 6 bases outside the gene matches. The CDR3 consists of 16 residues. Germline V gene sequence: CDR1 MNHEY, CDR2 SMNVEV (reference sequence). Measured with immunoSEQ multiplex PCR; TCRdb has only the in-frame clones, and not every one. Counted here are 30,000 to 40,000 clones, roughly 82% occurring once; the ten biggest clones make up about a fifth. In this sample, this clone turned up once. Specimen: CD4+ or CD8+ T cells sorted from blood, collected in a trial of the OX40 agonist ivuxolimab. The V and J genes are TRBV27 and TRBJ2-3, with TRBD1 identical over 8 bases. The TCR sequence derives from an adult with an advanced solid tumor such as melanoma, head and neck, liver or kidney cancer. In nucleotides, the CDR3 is TGTGCCAGCAGTTTTGACAGGGGCCAGGGCACAGATACGCAGTATTTT. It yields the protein CASSFDRGQGTDTQYF.